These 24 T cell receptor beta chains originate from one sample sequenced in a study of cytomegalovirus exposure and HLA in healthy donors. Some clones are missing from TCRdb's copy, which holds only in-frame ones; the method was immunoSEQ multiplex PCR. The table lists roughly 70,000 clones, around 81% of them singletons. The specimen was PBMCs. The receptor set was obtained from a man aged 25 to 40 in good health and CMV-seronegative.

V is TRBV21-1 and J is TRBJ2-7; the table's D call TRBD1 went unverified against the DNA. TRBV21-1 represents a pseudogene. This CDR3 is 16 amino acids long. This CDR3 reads CASRPHRLGVFYEQYV. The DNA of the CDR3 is TGTGCCAGCAGGCCGCACAGGCTAGGTGTCTTCTACGAGCAGTACGTC.

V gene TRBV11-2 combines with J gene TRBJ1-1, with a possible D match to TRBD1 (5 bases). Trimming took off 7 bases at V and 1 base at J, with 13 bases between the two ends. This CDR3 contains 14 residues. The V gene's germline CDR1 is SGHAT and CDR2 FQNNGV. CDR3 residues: CASNRQLRNTEAFF. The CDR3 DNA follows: TGTGCCAGCAACCGACAGTTGAGGAACACTGAAGCTTTCTTT.

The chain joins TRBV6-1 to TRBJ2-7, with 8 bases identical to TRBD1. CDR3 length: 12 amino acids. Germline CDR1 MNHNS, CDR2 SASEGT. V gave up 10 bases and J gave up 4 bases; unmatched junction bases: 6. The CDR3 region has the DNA TGTGCCACCGGGACAGGCCCTTACGAGCAGTACTTC. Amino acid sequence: CATGTGPYEQYF.

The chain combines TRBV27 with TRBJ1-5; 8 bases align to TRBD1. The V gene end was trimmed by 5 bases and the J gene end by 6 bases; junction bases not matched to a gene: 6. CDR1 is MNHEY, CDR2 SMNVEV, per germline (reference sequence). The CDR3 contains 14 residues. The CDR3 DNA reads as TGTGCCAGCAGTCCAGGGGGCGGTATTCAGCCCCAGCATTTT. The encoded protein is CASSPGGGIQPQHF.

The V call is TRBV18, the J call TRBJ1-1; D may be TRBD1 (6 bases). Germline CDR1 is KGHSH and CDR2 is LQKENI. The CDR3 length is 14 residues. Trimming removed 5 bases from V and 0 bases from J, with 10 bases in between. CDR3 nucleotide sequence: TGTGCCAGCTCATCGGACAGCATGAACACTGAAGCTTTCTTT. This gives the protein CASSSDSMNTEAFF.

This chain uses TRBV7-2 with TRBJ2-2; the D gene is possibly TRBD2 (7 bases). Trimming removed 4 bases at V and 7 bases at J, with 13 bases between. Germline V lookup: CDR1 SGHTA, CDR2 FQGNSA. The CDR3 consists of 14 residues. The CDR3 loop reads CASSSRGASGELFF. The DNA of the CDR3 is TGTGCCAGCAGCTCCCGGGGGGCTAGCGGGGAGCTGTTTTTT.

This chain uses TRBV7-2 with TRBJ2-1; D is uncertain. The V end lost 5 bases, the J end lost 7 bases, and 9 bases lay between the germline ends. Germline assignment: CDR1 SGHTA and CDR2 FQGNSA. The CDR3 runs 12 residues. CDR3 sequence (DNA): TGTGCCAGCAGCGTACAGAGAAATGAGCAGTTCTTC. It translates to CASSVQRNEQFF. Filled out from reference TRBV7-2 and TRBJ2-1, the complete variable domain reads GAGVSQSPSNKVTEKGKDVELRCDPISGHTALYWYRQSLGQGLEFLIYFQGNSAPDKSGLPSDRFSAERTGGSVSTLTIQRTQQEDSAVYLCASSVQRNEQFFGPGTRLTVL.

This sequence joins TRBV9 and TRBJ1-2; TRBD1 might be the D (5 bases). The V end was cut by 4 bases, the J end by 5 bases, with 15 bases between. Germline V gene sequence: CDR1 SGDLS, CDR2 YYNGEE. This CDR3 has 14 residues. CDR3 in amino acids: CASSSESGLYGYTF. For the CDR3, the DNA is TGTGCCAGCAGCTCGGAATCAGGGTTGTATGGCTACACCTTC.

CDR3 sequence: CASSLIAATSTDTQYF. CDR3 sequence (DNA): TGTGCCAGCAGCTTAATAGCAGCTACTAGCACAGATACGCAGTATTTT. V gene TRBV7-3 combines with J gene TRBJ2-3; D is unclear. Germline CDR1 and CDR2: SGHTA and FQGTGA. The CDR3 has 16 residues. The V gene lost 1 base and the J gene lost 0 bases, with 11 bases spanning the gap. Full variable domain (missing parts from reference TRBV7-3 and TRBJ2-3): GAGVSQTPSNKVTEKGKYVELRCDPISGHTALYWYRQSLGQGPEFLIYFQGTGAADDSGLPNDRFFAVRPEGSVSTLKIQRTERGDSAVYLCASSLIAATSTDTQYFGPGTRLTVL.

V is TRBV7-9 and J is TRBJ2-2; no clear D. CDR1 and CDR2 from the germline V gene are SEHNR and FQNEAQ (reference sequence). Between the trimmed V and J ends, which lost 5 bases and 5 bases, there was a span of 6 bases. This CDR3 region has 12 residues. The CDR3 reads CASSPLTGELFF. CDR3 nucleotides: TGTGCCAGCAGCCCTCTTACCGGGGAGCTGTTTTTT.

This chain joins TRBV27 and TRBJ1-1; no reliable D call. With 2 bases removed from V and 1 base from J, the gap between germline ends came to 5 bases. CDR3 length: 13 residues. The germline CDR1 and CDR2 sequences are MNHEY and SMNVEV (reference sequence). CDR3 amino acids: CASSLVRNTEAFF. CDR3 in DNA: TGTGCCAGCAGTTTAGTTCGGAACACTGAAGCTTTCTTT.

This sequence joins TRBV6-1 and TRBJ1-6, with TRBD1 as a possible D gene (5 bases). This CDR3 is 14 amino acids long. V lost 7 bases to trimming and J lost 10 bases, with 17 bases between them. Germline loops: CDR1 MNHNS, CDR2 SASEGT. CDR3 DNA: TGTGCCAGCACTCCGCAGGGAAGACGGTCACCCCTCCACTTT. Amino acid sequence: CASTPQGRRSPLHF.

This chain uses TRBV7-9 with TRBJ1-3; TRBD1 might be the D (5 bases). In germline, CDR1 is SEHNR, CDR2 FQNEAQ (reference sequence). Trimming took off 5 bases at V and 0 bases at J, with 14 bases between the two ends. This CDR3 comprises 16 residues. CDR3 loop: CASSPGGTSSGNTIYF. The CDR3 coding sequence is TGTGCCAGCAGCCCCGGGGGGACCTCCTCTGGAAACACCATATATTTT.

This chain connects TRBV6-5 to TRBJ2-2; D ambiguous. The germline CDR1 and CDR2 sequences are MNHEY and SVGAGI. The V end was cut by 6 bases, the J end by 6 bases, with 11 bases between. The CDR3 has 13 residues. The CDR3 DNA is TGTGCCAGCAGGAGATCCATGGCCGGGGAGCTGTTTTTT. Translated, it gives CASRRSMAGELFF.

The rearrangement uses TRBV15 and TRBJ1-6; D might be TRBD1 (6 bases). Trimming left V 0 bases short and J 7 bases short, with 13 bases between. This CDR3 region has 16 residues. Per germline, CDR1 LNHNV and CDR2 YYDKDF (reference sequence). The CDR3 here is CATSRDEGVPNSPLHF. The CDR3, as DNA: TGTGCCACCAGCAGAGATGAGGGGGTCCCCAATTCACCCCTCCACTTT. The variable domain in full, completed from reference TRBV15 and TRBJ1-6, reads DAMVIQNPRYQVTQFGKPVTLSCSQTLNHNVMYWYQQKSSQAPKLLFHYYDKDFNNEADTPDNFQSRRPNTSFCFLDIRSPGLGDTAMYLCATSRDEGVPNSPLHFGNGTRLTVT.

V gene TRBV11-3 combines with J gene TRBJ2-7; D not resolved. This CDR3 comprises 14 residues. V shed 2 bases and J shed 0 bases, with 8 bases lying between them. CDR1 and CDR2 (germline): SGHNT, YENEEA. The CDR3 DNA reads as TGTGCCAGCAGCTTATTTCCCAACTCCTACGAGCAGTACTTC. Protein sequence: CASSLFPNSYEQYF.

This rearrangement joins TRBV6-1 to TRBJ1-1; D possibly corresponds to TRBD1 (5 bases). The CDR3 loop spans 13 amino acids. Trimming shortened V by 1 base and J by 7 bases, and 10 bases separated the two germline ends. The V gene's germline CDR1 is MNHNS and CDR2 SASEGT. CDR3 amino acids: CASSEVGEGEAFF. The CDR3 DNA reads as TGTGCCAGCAGTGAAGTAGGGGAAGGTGAAGCTTTCTTT.

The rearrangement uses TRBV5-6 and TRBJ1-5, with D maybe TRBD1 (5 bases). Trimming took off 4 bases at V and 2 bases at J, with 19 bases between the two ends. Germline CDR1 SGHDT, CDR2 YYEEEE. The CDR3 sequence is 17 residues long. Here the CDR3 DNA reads TGTGCCAGCAGCCGTGACCAGGGTCGAGGAGGCAATCAGCCCCAGCATTTT. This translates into CASSRDQGRGGNQPQHF.

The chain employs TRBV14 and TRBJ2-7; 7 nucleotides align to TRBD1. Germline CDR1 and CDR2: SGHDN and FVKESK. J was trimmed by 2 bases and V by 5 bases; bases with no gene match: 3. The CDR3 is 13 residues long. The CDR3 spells CASSYGTAYEQYV. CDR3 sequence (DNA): TGTGCCAGCAGCTACGGGACAGCCTACGAGCAGTACGTC.

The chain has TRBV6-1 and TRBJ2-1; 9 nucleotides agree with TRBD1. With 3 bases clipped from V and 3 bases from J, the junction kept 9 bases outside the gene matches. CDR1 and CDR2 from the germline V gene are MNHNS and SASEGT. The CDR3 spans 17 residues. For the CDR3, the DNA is TGTGCCAGCAGTGACCCAGGACAGGGGATTTTCTACAATGAGCAGTTCTTC. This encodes CASSDPGQGIFYNEQFF.

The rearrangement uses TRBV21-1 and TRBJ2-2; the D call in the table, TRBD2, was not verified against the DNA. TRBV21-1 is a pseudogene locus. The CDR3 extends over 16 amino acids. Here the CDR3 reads CASSKGFGYASGELFF. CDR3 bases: TGTGCCAGCAGCAAAGGGTTCGGGTATGCGTCCGGGGAGCTGTTTTTT.

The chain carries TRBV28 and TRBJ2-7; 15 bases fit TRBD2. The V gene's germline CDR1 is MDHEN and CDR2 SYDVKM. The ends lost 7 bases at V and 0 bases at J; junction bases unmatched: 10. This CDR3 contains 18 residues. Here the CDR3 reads CASNSWGLAGGTSYEQYV. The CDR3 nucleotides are TGTGCCAGCAACTCCTGGGGACTAGCGGGAGGTACCTCCTACGAGCAGTACGTC.

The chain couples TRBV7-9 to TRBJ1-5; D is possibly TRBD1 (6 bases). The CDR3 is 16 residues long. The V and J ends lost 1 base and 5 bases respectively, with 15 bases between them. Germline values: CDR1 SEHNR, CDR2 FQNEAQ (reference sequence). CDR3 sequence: CASSLVGWDKHQPQHF. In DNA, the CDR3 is TGTGCCAGCAGCTTAGTCGGTTGGGACAAGCATCAGCCCCAGCATTTT.

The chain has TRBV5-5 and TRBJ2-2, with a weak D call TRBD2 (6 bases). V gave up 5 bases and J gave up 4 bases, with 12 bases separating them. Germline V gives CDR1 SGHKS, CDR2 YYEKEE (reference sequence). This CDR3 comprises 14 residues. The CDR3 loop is CASRFRRGTGELFF. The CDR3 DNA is TGTGCCAGCAGATTCAGGAGGGGCACCGGGGAGCTGTTTTTT.